This T cell receptor (beta chain) was obtained from a study of identical twins. General observations from the study: The models gave estimates that fell short of the out-of-frame TCR alpha sharing seen in monozygotic twins. Twins shared out-of-frame alpha sequences with excess low generation probability.

This clonotype was counted many times. Antigen specificity is unknown. TCRdb re-analysed the 5' RACE reads in MiXCR, keeping a single row per CDR3 protein. This table holds approximately 600,000 distinct CDR3 sequences, around 7.5% found once. In germline, CDR1 is DFQATT, CDR2 SNEGSKA (reference sequence). Trimming shortened V by 6 bases and J by 2 bases, and 15 bases separated the two germline ends. The CDR3 has 14 amino acids. These data are also associated with another study on yellow fever vaccine responses in identical twins.

The rearrangement joins TRBV20-1 to TRBJ2-3, with a possible D match to TRBD1 (6 bases). This sequence was found in a young woman in good health. The sequenced material came from PBMCs. The CDR3 DNA reads as TGCAGTGCCCCCCAGGGGACATCCACAGATACGCAGTATTTT. It codes for CSAPQGTSTDTQYF.